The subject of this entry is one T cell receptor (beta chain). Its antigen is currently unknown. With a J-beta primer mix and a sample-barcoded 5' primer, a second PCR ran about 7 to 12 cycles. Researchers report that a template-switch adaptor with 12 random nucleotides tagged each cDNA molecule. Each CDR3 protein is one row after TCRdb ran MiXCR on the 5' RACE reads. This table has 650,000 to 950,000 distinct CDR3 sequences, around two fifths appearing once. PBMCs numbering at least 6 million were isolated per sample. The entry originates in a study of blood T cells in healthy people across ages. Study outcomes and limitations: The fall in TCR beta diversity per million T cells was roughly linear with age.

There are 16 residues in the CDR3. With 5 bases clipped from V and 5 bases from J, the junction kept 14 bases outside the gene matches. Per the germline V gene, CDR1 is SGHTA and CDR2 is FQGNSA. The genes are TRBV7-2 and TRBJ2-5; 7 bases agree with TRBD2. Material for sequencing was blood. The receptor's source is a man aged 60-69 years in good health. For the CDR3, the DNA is TGTGCCAGCAGCCTTCTCTTGGGCGGGGGTGGGGAGACCCAGTACTTC. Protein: CASSLLLGGGGETQYF.